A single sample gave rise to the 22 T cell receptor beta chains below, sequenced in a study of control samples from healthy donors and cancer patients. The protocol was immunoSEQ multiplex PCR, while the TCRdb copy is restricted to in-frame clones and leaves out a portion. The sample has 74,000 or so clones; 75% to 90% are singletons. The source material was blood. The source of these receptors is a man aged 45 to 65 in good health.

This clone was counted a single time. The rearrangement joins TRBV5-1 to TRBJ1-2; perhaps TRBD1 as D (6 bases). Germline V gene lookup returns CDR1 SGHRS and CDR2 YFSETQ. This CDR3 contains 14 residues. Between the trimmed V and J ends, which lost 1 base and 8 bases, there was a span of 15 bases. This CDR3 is CASSLTGRGRGYTF. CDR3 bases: TGCGCCAGCAGCTTGACCGGCAGGGGAAGGGGCTACACCTTC.

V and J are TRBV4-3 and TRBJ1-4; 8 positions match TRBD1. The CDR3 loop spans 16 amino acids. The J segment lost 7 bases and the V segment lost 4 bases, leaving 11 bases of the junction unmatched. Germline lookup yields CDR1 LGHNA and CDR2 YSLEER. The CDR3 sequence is CASSPRLGQGGEKLFF. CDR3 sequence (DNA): TGCGCCAGCAGCCCCCGTTTAGGACAGGGAGGTGAAAAACTGTTTTTT.

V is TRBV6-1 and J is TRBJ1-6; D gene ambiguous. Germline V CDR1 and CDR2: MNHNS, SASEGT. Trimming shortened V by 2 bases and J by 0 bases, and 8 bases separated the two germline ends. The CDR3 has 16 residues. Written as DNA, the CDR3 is TGTGCCAGCAGTGAATTAGGCAGCTCCTATAATTCACCCCTCCACTTT. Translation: CASSELGSSYNSPLHF.

The CDR3 sequence is CATTPSGGQETQYF. CDR3 coding DNA: TGTGCCACAACGCCATCGGGGGGCCAAGAGACCCAGTACTTC. The V and J genes are TRBV10-3 and TRBJ2-5, with TRBD2 matching 7 bases. The CDR3 runs to 14 residues. CDR1 is ENHRY and CDR2 is SYGVKD in the germline V gene. V lost 10 bases, J lost 1 base, and 9 bases stayed unmatched.

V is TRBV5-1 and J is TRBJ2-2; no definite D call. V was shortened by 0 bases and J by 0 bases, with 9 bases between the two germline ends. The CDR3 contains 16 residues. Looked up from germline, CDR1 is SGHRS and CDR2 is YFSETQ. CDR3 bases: TGCGCCAGCAGCTTGGTCTACAGACCGAACACCGGGGAGCTGTTTTTT. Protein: CASSLVYRPNTGELFF.

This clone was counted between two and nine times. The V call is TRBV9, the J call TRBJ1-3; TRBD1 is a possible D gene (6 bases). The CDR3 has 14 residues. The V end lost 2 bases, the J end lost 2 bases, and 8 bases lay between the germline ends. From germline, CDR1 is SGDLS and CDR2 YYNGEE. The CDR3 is CASSVQGPGNTIYF. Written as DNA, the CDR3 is TGTGCCAGCAGCGTCCAGGGGCCTGGAAACACCATATATTTT.

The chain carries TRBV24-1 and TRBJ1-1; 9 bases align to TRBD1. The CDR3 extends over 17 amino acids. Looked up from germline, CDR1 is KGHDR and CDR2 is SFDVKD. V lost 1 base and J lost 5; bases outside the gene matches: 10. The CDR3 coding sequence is TGTGCCACCAGTGATTTAGGGGTGGGACAGGGTGGAACTGAAGCTTTCTTT. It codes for CATSDLGVGQGGTEAFF.

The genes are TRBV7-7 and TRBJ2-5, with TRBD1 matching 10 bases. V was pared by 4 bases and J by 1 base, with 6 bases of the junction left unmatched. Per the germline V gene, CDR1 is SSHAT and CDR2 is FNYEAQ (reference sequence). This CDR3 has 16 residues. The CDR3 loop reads CASSYSRDRGQETQYF. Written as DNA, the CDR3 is TGTGCCAGCAGCTACAGCCGGGACAGGGGCCAAGAGACCCAGTACTTC.

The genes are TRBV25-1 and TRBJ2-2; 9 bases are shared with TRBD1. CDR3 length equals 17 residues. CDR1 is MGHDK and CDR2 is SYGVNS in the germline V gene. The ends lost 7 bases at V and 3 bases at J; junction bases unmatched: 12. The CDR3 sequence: CASKEGQGSRYTGELFF. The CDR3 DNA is TGTGCCAGCAAGGAGGGACAGGGTTCTCGTTACACCGGGGAGCTGTTTTTT.

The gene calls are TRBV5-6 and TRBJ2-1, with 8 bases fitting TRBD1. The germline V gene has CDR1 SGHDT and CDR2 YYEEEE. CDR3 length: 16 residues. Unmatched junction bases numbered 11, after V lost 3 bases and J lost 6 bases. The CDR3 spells CASSYLDRAVGNEQFF. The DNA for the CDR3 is TGTGCCAGCAGCTACCTGGACAGGGCAGTGGGCAATGAGCAGTTCTTC. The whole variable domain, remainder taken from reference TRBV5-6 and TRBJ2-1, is DAGVTQSPTHLIKTRGQQVTLRCSPKSGHDTVSWYQQALGQGPQFIFQYYEEEERQRGNFPDRFSGHQFPNYSSELNVNALLLGDSALYLCASSYLDRAVGNEQFFGPGTRLTVL.

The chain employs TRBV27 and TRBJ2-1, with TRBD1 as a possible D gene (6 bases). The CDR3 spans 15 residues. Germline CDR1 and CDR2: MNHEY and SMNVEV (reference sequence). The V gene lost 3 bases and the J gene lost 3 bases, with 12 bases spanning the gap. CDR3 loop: CASSFVGALYNEQFF. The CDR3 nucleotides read TGTGCCAGCAGTTTCGTGGGGGCCCTCTACAATGAGCAGTTCTTC.

CDR3: CASRTANEQFF. The DNA of the CDR3 is TGTGCCAGCAGGACAGCCAATGAGCAGTTCTTC. The rearrangement links TRBV2 to TRBJ2-1, with D possibly TRBD1 on 5 matching bases. The CDR3 is 11 residues long. Trimming took off 6 bases at V and 6 bases at J, with 6 bases between the two ends. Germline assignment: CDR1 SNHLY and CDR2 FYNNEI.

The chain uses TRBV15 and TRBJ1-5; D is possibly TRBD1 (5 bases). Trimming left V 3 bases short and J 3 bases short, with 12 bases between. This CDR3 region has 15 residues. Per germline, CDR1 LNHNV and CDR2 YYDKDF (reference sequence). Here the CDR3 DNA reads TGTGCCACCAGCAGGGGAGGGGCTTCCAATCAGCCCCAGCATTTT. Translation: CATSRGGASNQPQHF.

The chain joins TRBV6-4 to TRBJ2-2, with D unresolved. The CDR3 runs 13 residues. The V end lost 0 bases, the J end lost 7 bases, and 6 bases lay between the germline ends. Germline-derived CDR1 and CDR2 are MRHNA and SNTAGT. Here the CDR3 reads CASSDSPSGELFF. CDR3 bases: TGTGCCAGCAGTGACTCTCCTAGCGGGGAGCTGTTTTTT.

The CDR3 DNA sequence: TGTGCCAGTAGTTCCCTGCCCCACCGGGACAGGGGGCGAAAGAGCTCCTATAATTCACCCCTCCACTTT. It encodes CASSSLPHRDRGRKSSYNSPLHF. V and J are TRBV19 and TRBJ1-6, with 12 bases that match TRBD1. Germline-derived CDR1 and CDR2 are LNHDA and SQIVND (reference sequence). The V and J ends lost 5 bases and 0 bases, in that order; junction bases with no gene match: 20. The CDR3 length is 23 residues.

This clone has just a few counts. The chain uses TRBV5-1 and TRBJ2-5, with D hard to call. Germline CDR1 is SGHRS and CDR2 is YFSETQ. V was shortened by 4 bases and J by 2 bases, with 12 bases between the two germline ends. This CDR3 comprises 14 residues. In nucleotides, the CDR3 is TGCGCCAGCAGCCCTTCCGGGCCTCAAGAGACCCAGTACTTC. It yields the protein CASSPSGPQETQYF.

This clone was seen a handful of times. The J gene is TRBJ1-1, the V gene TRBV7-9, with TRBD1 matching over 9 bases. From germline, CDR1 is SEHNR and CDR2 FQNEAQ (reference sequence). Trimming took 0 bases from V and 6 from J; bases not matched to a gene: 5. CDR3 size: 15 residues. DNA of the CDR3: TGTGCCAGCAGCTTAGCGGGACAGGGCGACCCTGAAGCTTTCTTT. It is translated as CASSLAGQGDPEAFF.

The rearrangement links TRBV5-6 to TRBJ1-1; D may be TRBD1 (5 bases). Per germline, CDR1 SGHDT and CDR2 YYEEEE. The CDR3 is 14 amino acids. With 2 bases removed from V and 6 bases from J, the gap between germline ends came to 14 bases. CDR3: CASSLTAGYPEAFF. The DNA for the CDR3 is TGTGCCAGCAGCTTAACCGCAGGGTACCCTGAAGCTTTCTTT. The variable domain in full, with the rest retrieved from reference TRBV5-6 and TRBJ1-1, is DAGVTQSPTHLIKTRGQQVTLRCSPKSGHDTVSWYQQALGQGPQFIFQYYEEEERQRGNFPDRFSGHQFPNYSSELNVNALLLGDSALYLCASSLTAGYPEAFFGQGTRLTVV.

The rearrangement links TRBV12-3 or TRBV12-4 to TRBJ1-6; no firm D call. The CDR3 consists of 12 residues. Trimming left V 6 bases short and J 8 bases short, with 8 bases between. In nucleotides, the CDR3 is TGTGCCAGCAGGTTTATGCATTCACCCCTCCACTTT. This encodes CASRFMHSPLHF.

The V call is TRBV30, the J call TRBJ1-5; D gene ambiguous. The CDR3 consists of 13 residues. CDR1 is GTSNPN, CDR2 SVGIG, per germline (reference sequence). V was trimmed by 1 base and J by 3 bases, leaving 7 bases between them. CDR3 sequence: CAWSDRLNQPQHF. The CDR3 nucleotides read TGTGCCTGGAGTGACAGACTCAATCAGCCCCAGCATTTT.

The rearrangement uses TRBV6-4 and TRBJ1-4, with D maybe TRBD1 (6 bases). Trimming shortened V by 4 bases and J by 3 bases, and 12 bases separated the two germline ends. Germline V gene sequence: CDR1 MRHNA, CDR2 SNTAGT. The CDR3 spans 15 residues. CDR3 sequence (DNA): TGTGCCAGCAGTGCGAGAGGGGGTCCTAATGAAAAACTGTTTTTT. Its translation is CASSARGGPNEKLFF.

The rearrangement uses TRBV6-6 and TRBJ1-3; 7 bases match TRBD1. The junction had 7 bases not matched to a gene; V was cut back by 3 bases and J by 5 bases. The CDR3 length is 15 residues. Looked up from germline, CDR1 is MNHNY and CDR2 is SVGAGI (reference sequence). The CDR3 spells CASSYGQGERNTIYF. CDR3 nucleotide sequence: TGTGCCAGCAGTTATGGTCAGGGGGAAAGAAACACCATATATTTT.